The 31 T cell receptor beta chains reported below all come from one sample, sequenced in a study of cytomegalovirus exposure and HLA in healthy donors. Both 60 Vbeta primers and 13 Jbeta primers went into the PCR. Generated by immunoSEQ multiplex PCR, the TCRdb table keeps only in-frame clones and is missing some. The data show approximately 61,000 clones, 70% to 80% seen once. Sequenced input: PBMCs. The source is a man in his fifties in good health and CMV-seropositive.

Here the CDR3 reads CASSLARGYEQYF. The DNA for the CDR3 is TGTGCCAGCAGCTTAGCCAGGGGGTACGAGCAGTACTTC. This chain links TRBV7-9 with TRBJ2-7, with 7 positions matching TRBD1. In germline, CDR1 is SEHNR, CDR2 FQNEAQ (reference sequence). J lost 4 bases, V lost 0 bases, and 0 bases had no gene match. CDR3 length: 13 amino acids.

The chain joins TRBV30 to TRBJ1-5; D is uncertain. The germline V gene has CDR1 GTSNPN and CDR2 SVGIG (reference sequence). The V and J ends lost 0 bases and 0 bases respectively, with 15 bases between them. CDR3 length: 17 residues. This CDR3 reads CAWSVGTVSDSNQPQHF. Here the CDR3 DNA reads TGTGCCTGGAGTGTAGGAACTGTGAGCGATAGCAATCAGCCCCAGCATTTT.

V is TRBV14 and J is TRBJ1-1, with 11 bases that match TRBD1. CDR1 is SGHDN, CDR2 FVKESK, per germline. This CDR3 region has 16 residues. The V segment lost 4 bases and the J segment 6 bases; nucleotides outside the gene matches: 10. CDR3 DNA: TGTGCCAGCAGCCCTGGACAGGGGGCAGGGGGCTCTGAAGCTTTCTTT. This sequence encodes CASSPGQGAGGSEAFF.

The chain combines TRBV28 with TRBJ1-2; 7 bases match TRBD1. Germline CDR1 MDHEN, CDR2 SYDVKM. Trimming removed 6 bases from V and 0 bases from J; junction bases left unmatched: 7. The CDR3 is made up of 15 amino acids. CDR3 loop: CASRDYGQANYGYTF. The DNA for the CDR3 is TGTGCCAGCAGGGACTACGGACAGGCTAACTATGGCTACACCTTC.

The table lists this clone with a count of one. The gene calls are TRBV7-8 and TRBJ2-7, with D perhaps matching TRBD1 (5 bases). Germline V lookup: CDR1 SGHVS, CDR2 FQNEAQ. V lost 1 base, J lost 6 bases, and 16 bases lay in between. This CDR3 region has 15 residues. The CDR3 bases are TGTGCCAGCAGCTTAGAGGGGCGTCCGGCGGTCGAGCAGTACTTC. Its translation is CASSLEGRPAVEQYF.

On this clone: A junction boundary mismatches the germline segment, possibly from a read error. V gene TRBV7-9 combines with J gene TRBJ2-2, with a weak D call TRBD1 (6 bases). CDR1 is SEHNR and CDR2 is FQNEAQ in the germline V gene (reference sequence). This CDR3 spans 16 amino acids. Here the CDR3 reads CSSSLLRTGPTGELFF. CDR3 nucleotide sequence: TGTTCCAGCAGCCTTCTACGTACAGGGCCCACCGGGGAGCTGTTTTTT.

The chain carries TRBV7-2 and TRBJ2-3, with 8 bases matching TRBD2. Unmatched junction bases numbered 10, after V lost 2 bases and J lost 0 bases. This CDR3 spans 18 amino acids. The germline gives CDR1 SGHTA, CDR2 FQGNSA. CDR3 DNA sequence: TGTGCCAGCAGCTTAAGGAGATTAGCGGGATCTAGCACAGATACGCAGTATTTT. As protein: CASSLRRLAGSSTDTQYF.

The gene calls are TRBV5-6 and TRBJ2-7, with TRBD1 identical over 10 bases. Germline-derived CDR1 and CDR2 are SGHDT and YYEEEE. Trimming cost V 4 bases and J 3 bases; bases outside gene matches: 7. The CDR3 is 15 residues long. CDR3 nucleotides: TGTGCCAGCAGCCCTGGGGACAGGGGTCACTACGAGCAGTACTTC. This codes for CASSPGDRGHYEQYF.

This clone was seen more than once but under ten times. V and J are TRBV12-5 and TRBJ1-1, with D unclear. V lost 0 bases and J 6 bases, leaving 8 bases between the germline ends. This CDR3 contains 13 residues. Germline CDR1 and CDR2: LGHNT and FRNRAP. The CDR3 coding sequence is TGTGCTAGTGGTTTGGTACAGCGGTCTGAAGCTTTCTTT. Translation: CASGLVQRSEAFF.

This clone has just a few counts. At one end, the junction sequence differs from germline, possibly due to a read error. The V and J genes are TRBV28 and TRBJ2-1; no clear D. The CDR3 loop spans 17 amino acids. The germline V gene encodes CDR1 MDHEN and CDR2 SYDVKM. The CDR3 sequence is CASSLAPIAGYYNAQFF. DNA for the CDR3: TGTGCCAGCAGTTTGGCGCCCATAGCCGGGTATTACAATGCGCAGTTCTTC.

J is TRBJ2-3 and V is TRBV5-4; 7 nucleotides align to TRBD1. The J segment lost 0 bases and the V segment lost 4 bases, leaving 2 bases of the junction unmatched. Germline CDR1 reads SGHNT; CDR2 reads YYREEE (reference sequence). CDR3 size: 14 residues. The CDR3 DNA is TGTGCCAGCAGCCGGGACAGTAGCACAGATACGCAGTATTTT. Its protein product is CASSRDSSTDTQYF.

This clone appeared a few times. The chain combines TRBV27 with TRBJ2-7, with TRBD2 matching over 10 bases. CDR3 size: 16 residues. V was pared by 5 bases and J by 3 bases, with 10 bases of the junction left unmatched. In germline, CDR1 is MNHEY, CDR2 SMNVEV (reference sequence). CDR3 region: CASSRTASSGSYEQYF. CDR3 nucleotides: TGTGCCAGCAGTCGCACCGCCTCTAGCGGGAGCTACGAGCAGTACTTC.

This clone occurred once. This chain uses TRBV9 with TRBJ2-3; 10 nucleotides agree with TRBD2. V dropped 4 bases and J dropped 4; count of bases not matched to a gene: 15. The CDR3 contains 18 residues. Germline V gives CDR1 SGDLS, CDR2 YYNGEE. The DNA of the CDR3 is TGTGCCAGCAGCTCCCACGGAGGAGCGGGAGGGCCCTCAGATACGCAGTATTTT. Encoded protein: CASSSHGGAGGPSDTQYF.

This chain links TRBV28 with TRBJ2-5; D is unclear. This CDR3 is built from 16 residues. Per germline, CDR1 MDHEN and CDR2 SYDVKM. The V end was cut by 3 bases, the J end by 2 bases, with 16 bases between. DNA of the CDR3: TGTGCCAGCAGTTTCCGCGCCTATCCTGTTCAAGAGACCCAGTACTTC. Amino acids: CASSFRAYPVQETQYF.

This clone was counted only a few times. CDR3 loop: CASSLAGTLGHEQFF. In DNA form, the CDR3 reads TGTGCCAGCAGCCTCGCTGGGACTCTGGGGCATGAGCAGTTCTTC. The chain couples TRBV4-2 to TRBJ2-1, with D possibly matching TRBD2 (6 bases). Looked up from germline, CDR1 is LGHNA and CDR2 is YNFKEQ. V gave up 4 bases and J gave up 8 bases, with 18 bases separating them. The CDR3 length is 15 residues.

The rearrangement uses TRBV10-3 and TRBJ2-3, with 9 bases lining up with TRBD2. Germline V gene data show CDR1 as ENHRY and CDR2 as SYGVKD. The CDR3 is 13 residues long. Losses at the gene ends were 11 bases for V and 6 bases for J; bases not matched to a gene: 9. The CDR3 spells CAASSGSADTQYF. The CDR3 nucleotides are TGTGCCGCCAGTAGCGGGAGCGCGGATACGCAGTATTTT.

In its sample, this clone was seen a few times. V gene TRBV4-2 combines with J gene TRBJ1-1; the match to TRBD1 covers 7 bases. Losses at the gene ends were 2 bases for V and 6 bases for J; bases not matched to a gene: 12. Germline V lookup: CDR1 LGHNA, CDR2 YNFKEQ. This CDR3 spans 16 amino acids. The CDR3 nucleotides read TGTGCCAGCAGCCAACTTGGACAGGCTAGGGCCGCTGAAGCTTTCTTT. The encoded protein is CASSQLGQARAAEAFF.

The chain employs TRBV10-2 and TRBJ2-3; tentative D call: TRBD2 (5 bases). Germline loops: CDR1 WSHSY, CDR2 SAAADI. V lost 3 bases and J lost 8, with 12 bases in between. The CDR3 has 13 amino acids. In nucleotides, the CDR3 is TGCGCCAGCAGTGAACTAGGTGGAGCTACGCAGTATTTT. Its translation is CASSELGGATQYF.

The rearrangement links TRBV4-1 to TRBJ1-6, with 8 positions matching TRBD1. The CDR3 runs to 15 residues. V lost 6 bases and J lost 7; bases outside the gene matches: 8. The V gene's germline CDR1 is MGHRA and CDR2 YSYEKL. CDR3 region: CASRQQGDLNSPLHF. CDR3 in DNA: TGCGCCAGCAGGCAACAGGGGGACCTAAATTCACCCCTCCACTTT.

A note on this clone: The junction and the germline gene differ at one end; a read error may be behind it. The rearrangement links TRBV4-3 to TRBJ2-1; D gene uncertain. This CDR3 is built from 17 residues. Per the germline V gene, CDR1 is LGHNA and CDR2 is YSLEER. CDR3 residues: CATSQHMIVIIYNEQFF. CDR3 coding DNA: TGCGCCACCAGCCAACATATGATAGTAATCATCTACAATGAGCAGTTCTTC.

The chain joins TRBV10-3 to TRBJ2-3, with 10 bases matching TRBD2. Germline CDR1 reads ENHRY; CDR2 reads SYGVKD. The length of the CDR3 is 14 residues. The V segment lost 7 bases and the J segment 3 bases; nucleotides outside the gene matches: 4. This CDR3 is CAIKAGGRTDTQYF. The CDR3 nucleotides read TGTGCCATCAAAGCGGGAGGGAGGACAGATACGCAGTATTTT.

This chain connects TRBV29-1 to TRBJ1-4; tentatively, D is TRBD1 (5 bases). Trimming took 8 bases from V and 8 from J, leaving 15 bases between them. CDR3 length: 12 residues. Germline lookup yields CDR1 SQVTM and CDR2 ANQGSEA. The CDR3 nucleotides are TGCAGCATACAGAGGGGAGGAGAAAAACTGTTTTTT. Translation: CSIQRGGEKLFF.

The chain carries TRBV4-2 and TRBJ2-3; possible D gene TRBD2, 6 bases. The V gene lost 2 bases and the J gene lost 2 bases, with 8 bases spanning the gap. Germline V gives CDR1 LGHNA, CDR2 YNFKEQ. The CDR3 is 14 amino acids. CDR3 sequence (DNA): TGTGCCAGCAGCCAACGGGAGCACACAGATACGCAGTATTTT. This sequence encodes CASSQREHTDTQYF.

The sample holds one count of this clone. The chain combines TRBV4-1 with TRBJ2-1; unclear D gene. Germline V CDR1 and CDR2: MGHRA, YSYEKL. The V end was cut by 1 base, the J end by 1 base, with 11 bases between. CDR3 size: 16 residues. CDR3: CASSQVQVPSYNEQFF. The CDR3 bases are TGCGCCAGCAGCCAAGTGCAGGTTCCTTCCTACAATGAGCAGTTCTTC.

The chain combines TRBV11-1 with TRBJ1-2; D uncertain. V lost 5 bases and J 3 bases, leaving 16 bases between the germline ends. The germline V gene has CDR1 SGHAT and CDR2 FQDESV (reference sequence). There are 15 residues in the CDR3. Here the CDR3 DNA reads TGTGCCAGCAGCCGTGAGACTGGAAACTACTATGGCTACACCTTC. As protein: CASSRETGNYYGYTF.

The rearrangement uses TRBV6-5 and TRBJ2-1; 7 bases align to TRBD2. The CDR3 spans 14 residues. The germline V gene encodes CDR1 MNHEY and CDR2 SVGAGI. The V and J ends lost 6 bases and 0 bases, in that order; junction bases with no gene match: 2. The CDR3 sequence is CASSRGSSYNEQFF. The CDR3 region has the DNA TGTGCCAGCAGCCGCGGGAGCTCCTACAATGAGCAGTTCTTC.

The chain links TRBV6-1 to TRBJ1-6, with a weak D call TRBD1 (5 bases). Trimming pared 7 bases from V and 7 bases from J, leaving 14 bases between. The CDR3 totals 14 residues. The germline CDR1 and CDR2 sequences are MNHNS and SASEGT. The CDR3: CASTWDRENSPLHF. CDR3 nucleotide sequence: TGTGCCAGCACCTGGGACCGGGAGAATTCACCCCTCCACTTT.

The V gene is TRBV6-6, the J gene TRBJ1-6; 10 positions agree with TRBD1. The junction had 4 bases not matched to a gene; V was cut back by 6 bases and J by 8 bases. Germline CDR1 is MNHNY and CDR2 is SVGAGI (reference sequence). The CDR3 runs 14 residues. DNA of the CDR3: TGTGCCAGCAGGGCGGGACAGGGGCATTCACCCCTCCACTTT. This translates into CASRAGQGHSPLHF.

The gene calls are TRBV5-1 and TRBJ2-5; 7 positions match TRBD2. V lost 0 bases and J lost 3; bases outside the gene matches: 5. The CDR3 totals 15 residues. CDR1 is SGHRS, CDR2 YFSETQ, per germline. This chain's CDR3 is CASSLVQGGEETQYF. CDR3 DNA sequence: TGCGCCAGCAGCTTGGTTCAGGGAGGGGAAGAGACCCAGTACTTC.

V and J are TRBV6-1 and TRBJ1-1, with a possible D match to TRBD1 (6 bases). Trimming pared 0 bases from V and 4 bases from J, leaving 15 bases between. Germline V lookup: CDR1 MNHNS, CDR2 SASEGT. The CDR3 extends over 16 amino acids. The CDR3 here is CASSEALQLGATEAFF. DNA for the CDR3: TGTGCCAGCAGTGAAGCGCTTCAGTTGGGGGCCACTGAAGCTTTCTTT.

The rearrangement joins TRBV5-1 to TRBJ1-1; perhaps TRBD1 as D (5 bases). The length of the CDR3 is 15 residues. Per germline, CDR1 SGHRS and CDR2 YFSETQ. The ends were cut back, 7 bases at V and 1 base at J, with 17 bases in the middle. The CDR3 nucleotides are TGCGCCAGCCGTGGGGGGGAAGGGCGGAACACTGAAGCTTTCTTT. Translated: CASRGGEGRNTEAFF.